The rows below give T cell receptor beta chains drawn from one sample of a study of early T cells in non-severe SARS-CoV-2 infection. TCRdb redid the calling of the 5' RACE reads with MiXCR, one entry per CDR3 protein. The table lists tens of thousands of distinct CDR3 sequences, over 13% of them singletons. Specimen: whole blood. These receptors originate from an adult who was a healthcare worker with PCR-confirmed SARS-CoV-2 infection or an uninfected control (not recorded which). CDR3s include the opening cysteine and the closing phenylalanine or tryptophan. A D gene is named only where the DNA matches it firmly. Clone size, where shown, is once, few, many, or a class for clones that have expanded.

j_gene	abundance	d_gene	v_gene	CDR3aa	CDR3nt
TRBJ2-2	few	NA	TRBV11-3	CASSPPGLFTGELFF	TGTGCCAGCAGCCCCCCGGGACTCTTCACCGGGGAGCTGTTTTTT
TRBJ2-5	few	NA	TRBV29-1	CSVEGTQYF	TGCAGCGTTGAGGGAACCCAGTACTTC
TRBJ1-3	few	NA	TRBV30	CAWGGNSGNTIYF	TGTGCCTGGGGGGGGAACTCTGGAAACACCATATATTTT
TRBJ1-6	few	TRBD1	TRBV6-5	CASSTLDRGGSPLHF	TGTGCCAGCAGTACCTTGGACAGGGGGGGTTCACCCCTCCACTTT
TRBJ1-6	many	NA	TRBV7-2	CASSGQRYYNSPLHF	TGTGCCAGCAGCGGACAGCGATACTATAATTCACCCCTCCACTTT
TRBJ2-7	few	NA	TRBV9	CASSSTLGGEQYF	TGTGCCAGCAGCTCCACCCTGGGGGGCGAGCAGTACTTC
TRBJ1-5	NA	NA	TRBV6-2/TRBV6-3	CASRRSLGQPQHF	TGTGCCAGCAGACGATCCCTGGGTCAGCCCCAGCATTTT
TRBJ1-5	NA	NA	TRBV5-1	CASSLERGQPQHF	TGCGCCAGCAGCTTGGAAAGGGGTCAGCCCCAGCATTTT
TRBJ1-1	many	NA	TRBV30	CAWSTPGVQNTEAFF	TGTGCCTGGAGTACCCCCGGGGTCCAGAACACTGAAGCTTTCTTT
TRBJ2-3	NA	NA	TRBV20-1	CSARVFSGSTDTQYF	TGCAGTGCTAGAGTATTCAGCGGGAGCACAGATACGCAGTATTTT
TRBJ2-3	NA	NA	TRBV5-1	CASSTFATQDTQYF	TGCGCCAGCAGCACGTTTGCTACACAGGATACGCAGTATTTT
TRBJ1-1	few	TRBD1	TRBV7-8	CASSPDRGRTEAFF	TGTGCCAGCAGCCCGGACAGGGGCCGGACTGAAGCTTTCTTT
TRBJ1-6	NA	NA	TRBV5-5	CASSVTGNLPNSPLHF	TGTGCCAGCAGCGTTACAGGGAACCTACCTAATTCACCCCTCCACTTT
TRBJ2-1	few	TRBD2	TRBV18	CASSPPGLLAGNEQFF	TGTGCCAGCTCACCACCTGGTTTGCTAGCGGGGAATGAGCAGTTCTTC
TRBJ2-1	NA	NA	TRBV12-3/TRBV12-4	CASSPGDSGVIF	TGTGCCAGCAGTCCGGGGGACAGCGGGGTTATCTTC
TRBJ1-5	many	TRBD1	TRBV7-2	CASSQRTGGIQPQHF	TGTGCCAGCAGCCAGAGGACAGGGGGAATTCAGCCCCAGCATTTT
TRBJ2-3	many	NA	TRBV20-1	CSARGWPRADTQYF	TGCAGTGCTAGAGGCTGGCCAAGGGCAGATACGCAGTATTTT
TRBJ1-2	NA	TRBD1	TRBV19	CASSLQGNYGYTF	TGTGCCAGTAGTTTACAGGGGAACTATGGCTACACCTTC
TRBJ1-5	NA	NA	TRBV2	CAAQSSGQPQHF	TGTGCCGCCCAGTCGTCGGGTCAGCCCCAGCATTTT
TRBJ1-2	many	NA	TRBV6-6	CASSTTGINYGYTF	TGTGCCAGCAGTACTACAGGGATCAACTATGGCTACACCTTC
TRBJ1-6	few	TRBD1	TRBV3-1	CASSQGPGQNSPLHF	TGTGCCAGCAGCCAAGGGCCGGGACAGAATTCACCCCTCCACTTT
TRBJ1-2	few	NA	TRBV20-1	CSARERVSDGYTF	TGCAGTGCTAGAGAAAGGGTCAGTGACGGCTACACCTTC
TRBJ2-6	NA	NA	TRBV7-3	CASSLVSLGANVLTF	TGTGCCAGCAGCTTAGTCTCCCTTGGGGCCAACGTCCTGACTTTC
TRBJ1-3	many	NA	TRBV12-3/TRBV12-4	CASSFPVLSSGNTIYF	TGTGCCAGCAGTTTCCCGGTACTGTCCTCTGGAAACACCATATATTTT
TRBJ2-2	many	NA	TRBV10-3	CAISEANTGELFF	TGTGCCATCAGTGAGGCGAACACCGGGGAGCTGTTTTTT
TRBJ1-1	many	NA	TRBV7-8	CASSLAAEAFF	TGTGCCAGCAGCTTAGCGGCTGAAGCTTTCTTT
TRBJ1-5	NA	NA	TRBV27	CASSLTGANQPQHF	TGTGCCAGCAGTTTAACCGGCGCTAATCAGCCCCAGCATTTT
TRBJ2-3	many	NA	TRBV18	CASSPKTATDTQYF	TGTGCCAGCTCACCTAAGACAGCTACAGATACGCAGTATTTT
TRBJ2-7	NA	NA	TRBV9	CASSVAPSSYEQYF	TGTGCCAGCAGCGTAGCTCCGAGCTCCTACGAGCAGTACTTC
TRBJ2-5	few	NA	TRBV12-3/TRBV12-4	CASSLALPSGETQYF	TGTGCCAGCAGTTTGGCCCTCCCCTCAGGGGAGACCCAGTACTTC
TRBJ1-3	NA	NA	TRBV9	CASSVAAGAGNTIYF	TGTGCCAGCAGCGTAGCAGCAGGGGCTGGAAACACCATATATTTT
TRBJ2-1	many	NA	TRBV29-1	CSVERDGSYPVTFEQFF	TGCAGCGTTGAACGGGACGGGAGTTATCCGGTAACCTTTGAGCAGTTCTTC
TRBJ1-3	few	NA	TRBV6-1	CASSAREGGSGNTIYF	TGTGCCAGCAGTGCCAGGGAAGGGGGCTCTGGAAACACCATATATTTT
TRBJ1-2	many	TRBD1	TRBV19	CASSIGGGSYGYTF	TGTGCCAGTAGTATTGGAGGGGGCAGCTATGGCTACACCTTC
TRBJ1-2	few	NA	TRBV12-3/TRBV12-4	CASSLGWGKGGYTF	TGTGCCAGCAGCTTAGGCTGGGGAAAGGGTGGCTACACCTTC
TRBJ2-5	once	NA	TRBV18	CVSSPEVTQETQNF	TGTGTCAGCTCACCAGAAGTTACACAAGAGACCCAGAACTTC
TRBJ2-7	few	TRBD1	TRBV14	CASSQGQGASYEQYF	TGTGCCAGCAGCCAAGGACAGGGTGCCTCCTACGAGCAGTACTTC
TRBJ1-5	NA	NA	TRBV19	CATRTGGQLNQPQHF	TGTGCCACCCGGACGGGGGGGCAGCTCAATCAGCCCCAGCATTTT
TRBJ2-5	few	TRBD1	TRBV2	CASSFTGTGGMETQYF	TGTGCCAGCAGTTTTACCGGGACAGGGGGCATGGAGACCCAGTACTTC
TRBJ2-1	NA	NA	TRBV7-2	CASSRADGLLNEQFF	TGTGCCAGCAGCCGAGCCGACGGATTACTCAATGAGCAGTTCTTC
TRBJ2-7	few	NA	TRBV10-3	CAISESGILSVEQYF	TGTGCCATCAGTGAGTCTGGAATCCTCTCGGTCGAGCAGTACTTC
TRBJ2-3	few	TRBD2	TRBV5-1	CASSAGLAGGRSTDTQYF	TGCGCCAGCAGCGCGGGACTAGCGGGAGGGAGAAGCACAGATACGCAGTATTTT
TRBJ1-3	NA	NA	TRBV7-8	CASTHGPGNTIYF	TGTGCCAGCACACATGGGCCTGGAAACACCATATATTTT